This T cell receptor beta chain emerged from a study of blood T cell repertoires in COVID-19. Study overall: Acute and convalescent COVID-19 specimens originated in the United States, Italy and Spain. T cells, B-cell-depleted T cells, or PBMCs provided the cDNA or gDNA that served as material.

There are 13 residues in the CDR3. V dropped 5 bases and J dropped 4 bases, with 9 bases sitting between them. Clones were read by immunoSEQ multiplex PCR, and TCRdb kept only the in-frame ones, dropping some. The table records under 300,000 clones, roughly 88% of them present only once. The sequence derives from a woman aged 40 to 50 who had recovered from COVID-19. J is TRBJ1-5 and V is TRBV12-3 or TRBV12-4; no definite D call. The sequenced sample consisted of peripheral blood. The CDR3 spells CASSTAPNQPQHF. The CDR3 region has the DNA TGTGCCAGCAGTACCGCGCCTAATCAGCCCCAGCATTTT.